This TCR beta chain was observed in a study of CD8+ T cells in alopecia areata. Study summary: At a dose of 5 to 10 mg twice daily, oral tofacitinib was given to treated patients.

Described treatment: oral pan-JAK inhibitor, 5-10 mg twice daily. The study team obtained lesional scalp punch biopsies and peripheral blood from alopecia areata patients. Both CD4+ and CD8+ T cells were separated by sorting PBMCs. Broader study findings: Within the top 100, expanded CD8+ clones significantly decreased with tofacitinib, as did scalp clonality.

A remark on this clone: Its antigen is still unknown.

RNA extraction and reverse transcription yielded cDNA as sequencing template. This table comes from immunoSEQ multiplex PCR, and its TCRdb copy is limited to in-frame clones, with some not included. The data hold roughly 120,000 clones, with 50% to 75% observed a single time. Material: CD8+ T cells sorted from blood, obtained at week 4, from a patient treated with tofacitinib. This receptor was taken from a human donor with alopecia areata.

The CDR3 nucleotides are TGTGCCAGCAGTCCGGCACTGACCTATGGCTACACCTTC. It translates to CASSPALTYGYTF. This sequence joins TRBV9 and TRBJ1-2, with D unclear. Trimming removed 5 bases at V and 4 bases at J, with 12 bases between. Germline-derived CDR1 and CDR2 are SGDLS and YYNGEE. The CDR3 runs 13 residues.